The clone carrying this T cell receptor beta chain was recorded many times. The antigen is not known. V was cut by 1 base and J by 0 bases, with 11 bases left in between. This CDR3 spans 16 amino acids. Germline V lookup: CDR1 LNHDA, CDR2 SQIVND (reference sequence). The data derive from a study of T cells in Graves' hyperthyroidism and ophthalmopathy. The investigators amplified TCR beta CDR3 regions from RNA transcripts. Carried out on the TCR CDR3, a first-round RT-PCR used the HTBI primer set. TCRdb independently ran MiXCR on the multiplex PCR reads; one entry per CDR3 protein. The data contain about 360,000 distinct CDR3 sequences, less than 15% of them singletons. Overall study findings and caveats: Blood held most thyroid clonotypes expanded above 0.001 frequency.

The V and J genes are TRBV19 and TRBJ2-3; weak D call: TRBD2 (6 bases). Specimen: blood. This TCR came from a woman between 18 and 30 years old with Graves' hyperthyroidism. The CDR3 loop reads CASSIGIAASTDTQYF. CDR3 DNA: TGTGCCAGTAGTATAGGGATAGCGGCGAGCACAGATACGCAGTATTTT. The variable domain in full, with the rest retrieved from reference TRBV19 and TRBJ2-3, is DGGITQSPKYLFRKEGQNVTLSCEQNLNHDAMYWYRQDPGQGLRLIYYSQIVNDFQKGDIAEGYSVSREKKESFPLTVTSAQKNPTAFYLCASSIGIAASTDTQYFGPGTRLTVL.